The 2 T cell receptor beta chains below come from one sample, sequenced in a study of graft-versus-host responses after intestinal transplantation. Method: immunoSEQ multiplex PCR; TCRdb's copy keeps in-frame clones and lacks some. The data contain roughly 100,000 clones, less than 95% of them seen just once; the ten biggest clones take up less than 0.08%. No cognate antigen is known for these TCRs. This material consisted of unstimulated CD8+ T cells sorted from spleen or lymph node cells, taken before transplant. Every receptor here comes from a human donor who was the organ donor for an intestinal transplant.

The chain combines TRBV27 with TRBJ1-5, with D uncertain. Germline assignment: CDR1 MNHEY and CDR2 SMNVEV (reference sequence). V was pared by 5 bases and J by 2 bases, with 19 bases between. CDR3 length: 17 residues. The CDR3, as DNA: TGTGCCAGCAGTCCCACCCGAGAGGGATGGGGCAATCAGCCCCAGCATTTT. The encoded protein is CASSPTREGWGNQPQHF.

This clone was recorded once. The chain employs TRBV7-9 and TRBJ2-7; D possibly corresponds to TRBD1 (6 bases). With 3 bases removed from V and 2 bases from J, the gap between germline ends came to 14 bases. The CDR3 loop spans 15 amino acids. The germline gives CDR1 SEHNR, CDR2 FQNEAQ (reference sequence). The CDR3 region is CASSLGPRGTYEQYF. DNA for the CDR3: TGTGCCAGCAGCTTGGGCCCCAGGGGAACCTACGAGCAGTACTTC.